Listed below are T cell receptor beta chains from one sample, sequenced in a study of T cell repertoires in cytomegalovirus infection. Each CDR3 protein is one row after TCRdb ran MiXCR on the reads. The table records around 750,000 distinct CDR3 sequences, approximately 32% of them present only once. For these TCRs, the target antigens are not known. Sequenced material: cultured CD8+ T cells from PBMCs, taken from culture after CMV antigen stimulation. The receptors come from a human donor in good health (CMV status not recorded). Some clones in this sample may be carry-over from other donors' samples. CDR3s include the opening cysteine and the closing phenylalanine or tryptophan. The order of the fields is D gene, V gene, J gene, clone size, CDR3 DNA, CDR3 protein. D genes are given only for firm matches. Clone size is shown for a subset of rows, as once, few, many or a class of expanded clone.

d_call: -
v_call: TRBV15
j_call: TRBJ1-5
clone_size: -
cdr3_nt: TGTGCCACCAGCAGAGATGAGGGGTTAGGCCAGCCCCAGCATTTT
cdr3_aa: CATSRDEGLGQPQHF

d_call: -
v_call: TRBV12-3/TRBV12-4
j_call: TRBJ1-5
clone_size: few
cdr3_nt: TGTGCCAGCAGTCGTACAGCAATTCAGCCCCAGCATTTT
cdr3_aa: CASSRTAIQPQHF

d_call: -
v_call: TRBV2
j_call: TRBJ1-1
clone_size: -
cdr3_nt: TGTGCCAGCAGTGAAGCGCTGCAGGTTAACACTGAAGCTTTCTTT
cdr3_aa: CASSEALQVNTEAFF

d_call: -
v_call: TRBV6-5
j_call: TRBJ1-3
clone_size: -
cdr3_nt: TGTGCCAGCAGTCTGGACCCCTTCTCTGGAAACACCATATATTTT
cdr3_aa: CASSLDPFSGNTIYF

d_call: -
v_call: TRBV10-3
j_call: TRBJ2-2
clone_size: -
cdr3_nt: TGTGCCATCAGTGAGCGGCAGCTCACCGGGGAGCTGTTTTTT
cdr3_aa: CAISERQLTGELFF

d_call: -
v_call: TRBV13
j_call: TRBJ2-1
clone_size: -
cdr3_nt: TGTGCCAGCAGCTTGGGCTCGCATGAGCAGTTCTTC
cdr3_aa: CASSLGSHEQFF

d_call: TRBD1
v_call: TRBV12-3/TRBV12-4
j_call: TRBJ1-6
clone_size: many
cdr3_nt: TGTGCCAGCAGCCTACAGGGGTATAATTCACCCCTCCACTTT
cdr3_aa: CASSLQGYNSPLHF

d_call: -
v_call: TRBV14
j_call: TRBJ1-1
clone_size: few
cdr3_nt: TGTGCCAGCAGCCCGGACGGCCTGATGAACACTGAAGCTTTCTTT
cdr3_aa: CASSPDGLMNTEAFF

d_call: -
v_call: TRBV7-9
j_call: TRBJ2-2
clone_size: -
cdr3_nt: TGTGCCAGCAGCGCCCGCTTGTCGGGGGGCAACACCGGGGAGCTGTTTTTT
cdr3_aa: CASSARLSGGNTGELFF

d_call: -
v_call: TRBV15
j_call: TRBJ1-2
clone_size: -
cdr3_nt: TGTGCCACCAGCAGAGATGGGGGGGGCAACTATGGCTACACCTTC
cdr3_aa: CATSRDGGGNYGYTF

d_call: -
v_call: TRBV12-3/TRBV12-4
j_call: TRBJ2-7
clone_size: -
cdr3_nt: TGTGCCAGCAGTTTAGCGAGGAGGGCAGACCTCGGGCAGTACTTC
cdr3_aa: CASSLARRADLGQYF

d_call: -
v_call: TRBV19
j_call: TRBJ2-2
clone_size: few
cdr3_nt: TGTGCCAGTAACCAGCCTTCGAACACCGGGGAGCTGTTTTTT
cdr3_aa: CASNQPSNTGELFF

d_call: -
v_call: TRBV27
j_call: TRBJ2-2
clone_size: once
cdr3_nt: TGTGCCAGCAGTTGGAGGGCCGGGGAGCTGTTTTTT
cdr3_aa: CASSWRAGELFF

d_call: -
v_call: TRBV12-3/TRBV12-4
j_call: TRBJ1-1
clone_size: many
cdr3_nt: TGTGCCAGCAGGCGACGCCCGAACACTGAAGCTTTCTTT
cdr3_aa: CASRRRPNTEAFF

d_call: -
v_call: TRBV27
j_call: TRBJ1-1
clone_size: -
cdr3_nt: TGTGCCAGCAGTCTTACGAGGACCACTGAAGCTTTCTTT
cdr3_aa: CASSLTRTTEAFF

d_call: TRBD2
v_call: TRBV27
j_call: TRBJ2-7
clone_size: few
cdr3_nt: TGTGCCAGCAGTTTGACTAGCGGGGGGCTAAGCTCCTACGAGCAGTACTTC
cdr3_aa: CASSLTSGGLSSYEQYF

d_call: TRBD1
v_call: TRBV7-6
j_call: TRBJ1-5
clone_size: many
cdr3_nt: TGTGCCAGCAGCGATAGGACAGGGCGAGGACAGCCCCAGCATTTT
cdr3_aa: CASSDRTGRGQPQHF

d_call: -
v_call: TRBV28
j_call: TRBJ2-2
clone_size: -
cdr3_nt: TGTGCCAACAGTGCGCAACAGAACGCCGGGGAGCTGTTTTTT
cdr3_aa: CANSAQQNAGELFF

d_call: -
v_call: TRBV6-5
j_call: TRBJ1-2
clone_size: -
cdr3_nt: TGTGCCAGCAGTTACTCGAGAGGAGCCAGCCGGGGCTACACCTTC
cdr3_aa: CASSYSRGASRGYTF

d_call: TRBD1
v_call: TRBV29-1
j_call: TRBJ2-7
clone_size: -
cdr3_nt: TGCAGCGTGGATGGGACAGGGGACGACGAGCAGTACTTC
cdr3_aa: CSVDGTGDDEQYF

d_call: -
v_call: TRBV4-2
j_call: TRBJ2-1
clone_size: few
cdr3_nt: TGTGCCAGCAGCCAAGAAGCCCCAACCTTGGATGAGCAGTTCTTC
cdr3_aa: CASSQEAPTLDEQFF

d_call: -
v_call: TRBV7-9
j_call: TRBJ2-1
clone_size: few
cdr3_nt: TGTGCCAGCAGCTTACACACGAGCTCCTACAATGAGCAGTTCTTC
cdr3_aa: CASSLHTSSYNEQFF

d_call: TRBD2
v_call: TRBV4-1
j_call: TRBJ2-1
clone_size: -
cdr3_nt: TGCGCCAGCAGCCTAAGGGCGGGGGGCAGGGATGAGCAGTTCTTC
cdr3_aa: CASSLRAGGRDEQFF

d_call: TRBD1
v_call: TRBV7-9
j_call: TRBJ1-1
clone_size: few
cdr3_nt: TGTGCCAGCAGATCACCAGGGGGGTCCACTGAAGCTTTCTTT
cdr3_aa: CASRSPGGSTEAFF

d_call: TRBD1
v_call: TRBV14
j_call: TRBJ2-2
clone_size: many
cdr3_nt: TGTGCCAGCAGCCAAGAAGTGGACAGGGGGAACACCGGGGAGCTGTTTTTT
cdr3_aa: CASSQEVDRGNTGELFF

d_call: -
v_call: TRBV7-7
j_call: TRBJ2-1
clone_size: many
cdr3_nt: TGTGCTAGCAGCTCCATCCCCCGGCCGTACAATGAGCAGTTCTTC
cdr3_aa: CASSSIPRPYNEQFF

d_call: TRBD2
v_call: TRBV2
j_call: TRBJ2-7
clone_size: -
cdr3_nt: TGTGCCAGCAGGTCATTAGCGGGCTCCTCCTACGAGCAGTACTTC
cdr3_aa: CASRSLAGSSYEQYF

d_call: -
v_call: TRBV4-1
j_call: TRBJ1-1
clone_size: few
cdr3_nt: TGCGCCAGCAGCCAAGACTCAGGGGTAACTGAAGCTTTCTTT
cdr3_aa: CASSQDSGVTEAFF

d_call: TRBD1
v_call: TRBV6-5
j_call: TRBJ2-3
clone_size: once
cdr3_nt: TGTGCCAGCAGTACGACAGGGTCACACAAAGATACGCAGTATTTT
cdr3_aa: CASSTTGSHKDTQYF

d_call: TRBD1
v_call: TRBV7-8
j_call: TRBJ2-3
clone_size: many
cdr3_nt: TGTGCCAGCACAGACAGGGTAAAAGCAGATACGCAGTATTTT
cdr3_aa: CASTDRVKADTQYF

d_call: -
v_call: TRBV7-6
j_call: TRBJ2-5
clone_size: -
cdr3_nt: TGTGCCAGCAGCTTAGAGGGGACGTACTTGGGGCAAGAGACCCAGTACTTC
cdr3_aa: CASSLEGTYLGQETQYF

d_call: TRBD1
v_call: TRBV27
j_call: TRBJ1-1
clone_size: -
cdr3_nt: TGTGCCAGCAGTTTATCGACCGGGACAGAGGATGCTTTCTTT
cdr3_aa: CASSLSTGTEDAFF

d_call: -
v_call: TRBV12-3/TRBV12-4
j_call: TRBJ2-4
clone_size: -
cdr3_nt: TGTGCCAGCAGTCCCATTAGAATAGCCAAAAACATTCAGTACTTC
cdr3_aa: CASSPIRIAKNIQYF

d_call: -
v_call: TRBV28
j_call: TRBJ1-6
clone_size: -
cdr3_nt: TGTGCCAGCAGTTTATATGCATCACCCCTCCACTTT
cdr3_aa: CASSLYASPLHF

d_call: -
v_call: TRBV6-5
j_call: TRBJ2-5
clone_size: many
cdr3_nt: TGTGCCAGCAGTTACTCGGGGTCCCAAGAGACCCAGTACTTC
cdr3_aa: CASSYSGSQETQYF

d_call: TRBD2
v_call: TRBV6-5
j_call: TRBJ2-1
clone_size: -
cdr3_nt: TGTGCCAGCAGCCGATGGGGAGGGAGCGGGGGGGCTTTCCCTGGTGAGCAGTTCTTC
cdr3_aa: CASSRWGGSGGAFPGEQFF

d_call: TRBD1
v_call: TRBV7-6
j_call: TRBJ1-2
clone_size: many
cdr3_nt: TGTGCCAGCAGCTTAGGGACAGGGAAATATGGCTACACCTTC
cdr3_aa: CASSLGTGKYGYTF

d_call: TRBD2
v_call: TRBV12-3/TRBV12-4
j_call: TRBJ2-2
clone_size: -
cdr3_nt: TGTGCCAACAGTTTAGAGGCTAGCGGGGCCGGGGAGCTGTTTTTT
cdr3_aa: CANSLEASGAGELFF

d_call: -
v_call: TRBV9
j_call: TRBJ1-6
clone_size: -
cdr3_nt: TGTGCCAGCAGCGTAGAATACGGCATAGATTCACCCCTCCACTTT
cdr3_aa: CASSVEYGIDSPLHF